This entry is about one T cell receptor beta chain. The clone's antigen remains unknown. Base qualities are not provided; no much larger clone lies one nucleotide away. The germline V gene specifies MDHEN as CDR1 and SYDVKM as CDR2. V is clipped by 6 bases and J by 6 bases, and the sequence between their germline boundaries is 12 bases long. Reading from cysteine to phenylalanine, the CDR3 counts 13 amino acids. Kept here is only the CDR3 DNA, which spans 39 bases and is read in frame from base 1. This entry comes from a study of OX40 agonist ivuxolimab in advanced cancers. Notes on the research overall: Ivuxolimab, which targeted the costimulatory receptor OX40 (CD134), was an agonistic, fully human IgG2 monoclonal antibody. A male proportion of 75% to 85% and a mean age of around 60 years, ranging from about 20 to 85, were recorded for the dose-escalation cohort. Peripheral TCRbeta sequencing aimed to test whether ivuxolimab altered TCR sequence diversity and caused clonal T-cell expansion. Patients were allowed to have had prior anti-PD-1, anti-PD-L1 or anti-CTLA-4 therapy, and approximately 37% of the dose-escalation patients had been treated with checkpoint inhibitors. Intravenous ivuxolimab was administered to patients every 2 weeks at six dose levels: 0.01, 0.1, 0.3, 1.5, 3 and 10 mg/kg. The paper covers the monotherapy dose-escalation part of the phase I ivuxolimab trial, which included N = 52 patients. Partial responses occurred in three dose-escalation patients: two with cutaneous melanoma and one with hepatocellular carcinoma. Of the approximately 54 dose-escalation patients, hepatocellular carcinoma was present in approximately 20, melanoma in around 15, renal cell carcinoma in 9 and head and neck cancer in 9.

Patients with autoimmune disease history or receiving systemic immunosuppression were excluded from the trial. Peripheral blood for TCR sequencing was collected from all dose cohorts at baseline, on cycle 4 day 1, and on cycle 7 day 1. Samples were obtained from an open-label, multicenter, first-in-human phase I dose-escalation trial of ivuxolimab. Adults with locally advanced or metastatic melanoma, renal cell, hepatocellular, or head and neck squamous cell carcinoma were enrolled in the trial. CD4+ and CD8+ T cells were sorted separately from peripheral blood before TCR sequencing. Study-wide findings and limitations: After ivuxolimab, CD8+ T cells had more expanded clones than CD4+ T cells on average. In the 0.1-3.0 mg/kg groups, partial responders were among the patients with the lowest normalized peripheral clonal expansion, particularly in CD8+ T cells. The antigen specificity of the peripheral T cells that underwent clonal expansion was not determined. Low levels of normalized T-cell clonal expansion were also seen in some patients who did not respond. Clonal expansion of both CD4+ and CD8+ blood T cells was observed from baseline to week 6 at doses 0.1 to 3.0 mg/kg.

Genomic DNA was extracted from sorted cells for sequencing of the TCRbeta CDR3 region. TCRbeta CDR3 regions were sequenced using the immunoSEQ Assay. TCRdb mirrors the immuneACCESS table, restricted to in-frame sequences. Some clones are absent from its copies; in checked studies, under half trace to an unresolved V gene, and the reason for the others is unknown. For this sample the table gives about 100,000 clones, of which less than 95% were detected only once. Together, the top ten hold under 0.65% of the sample. This specimen was CD4+ or CD8+ T cells sorted from blood, taken in a trial of the OX40 agonist ivuxolimab. This sequence was found in an adult with an advanced solid tumor such as melanoma, head and neck, liver or kidney cancer. Here the chain combines TRBV28 and TRBJ1-5; confidence is insufficient to name the D gene. The CDR3 has the sequence CASSFRLGQPQHF. The sequenced DNA: TGTGCCAGCAGCTTCCGGTTGGGTCAGCCCCAGCATTTT.